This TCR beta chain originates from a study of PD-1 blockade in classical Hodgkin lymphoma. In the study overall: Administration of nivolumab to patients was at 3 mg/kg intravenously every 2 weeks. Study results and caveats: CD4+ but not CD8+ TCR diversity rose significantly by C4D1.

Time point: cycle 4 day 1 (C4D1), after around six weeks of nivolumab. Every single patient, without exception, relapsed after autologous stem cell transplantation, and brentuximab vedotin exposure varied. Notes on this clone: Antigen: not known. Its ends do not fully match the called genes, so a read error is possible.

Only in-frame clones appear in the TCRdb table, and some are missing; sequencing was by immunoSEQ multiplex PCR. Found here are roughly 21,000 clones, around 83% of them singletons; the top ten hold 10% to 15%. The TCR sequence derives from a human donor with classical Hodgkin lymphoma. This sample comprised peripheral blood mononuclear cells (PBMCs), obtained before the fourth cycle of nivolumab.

The CDR3 spells CAISESTGTGGRVF. DNA of the CDR3: TGTGCCATCAGTGAGTCGACCGGGACAGGGGGCCGGGTCTTC. The chain combines TRBV10-3 with TRBJ2-1, with 12 bases fitting TRBD1. Germline CDR1 is ENHRY and CDR2 is SYGVKD. This CDR3 has 14 residues.